What follows is one TCR beta chain and its context. This sample was included in a study of graft-versus-host responses after intestinal transplantation. Study details: Multivisceral, liver-intestinal, or isolated intestinal grafts went to recipients. Every recipient had anti-thymocyte globulin induction and 2 to 4 years of tacrolimus plus steroids.

The CDR3 loop spans 15 amino acids. Germline V lookup: CDR1 MRHNA, CDR2 SNTAGT. The V end was cut by 2 bases, the J end by 4 bases, with 14 bases between. The method was immunoSEQ multiplex PCR; TCRdb's version includes in-frame clones alone and lacks a portion of them. The sample records around 96,000 clones, 80% to 95% being singletons. This receptor was obtained from a human patient who received an intestinal transplant, so some T cells may come from the graft donor. The material sequenced was PBMCs, taken about 460 days after intestinal transplant. V and J are TRBV6-4 and TRBJ1-1; tentatively, D is TRBD1 (5 bases). Written as DNA, the CDR3 is TGTGCCAGCAGTGACACGGCCGGGGGGTCCACTGAAGCTTTCTTT. Translation gives CASSDTAGGSTEAFF.